This T cell receptor beta chain was captured in a study of blood T cells in healthy people across ages. Findings of the study overall: When one million T cells were used, diversity estimates were thought to be underestimates.

Comments on this clonotype: The antigen is unknown. An end of the junction does not agree with germline; a read error may underlie this.

Germline loops: CDR1 DFQATT, CDR2 SNEGSKA (reference sequence). This CDR3 has 13 amino acids. A second PCR, run for about 6 to 11 cycles, used a sample-barcoded 5' primer plus a J-beta primer mix. TCRdb independently ran MiXCR on the 5' RACE reads; one entry per CDR3 protein. This sample has approximately 800,000 distinct CDR3 sequences, with approximately 55% found just once. This chain links TRBV20-1 with TRBJ2-5; possibly TRBD2 for D (5 bases). Sample: blood. The TCR was taken from an older man in good health. The CDR3 bases are TGTAGTGCTAGAGGGATAGGAGTAAATGTGCAGTACTTC. This encodes CSARGIGVNVQYF.